The entry below gives a single T cell receptor (beta chain) sequence along with its context. Its antigen is undetermined. The primer mix had 60 Vbeta and 13 Jbeta primers. Produced via immunoSEQ multiplex PCR; TCRdb's table is partial and in-frame only. Here the sample table reports around 110,000 clones. The data stem from a study of cytomegalovirus exposure and HLA in healthy donors. CDR3 length equals 14 residues. V gave up 8 bases and J gave up 4 bases; unmatched junction bases: 10. Looked up from germline, CDR1 is LNHDA and CDR2 is SQIVND (reference sequence). Points from the study as a whole: Later analysis showed most CMV-associated TCR beta chains appearing HLA-restricted.

The J gene is TRBJ1-1, the V gene TRBV19; TRBD1 matches at 7 bases. The TCR sequence derives from a man aged 30 to 39 in good health and CMV-seronegative. The source material was PBMCs. CDR3 sequence: CASSTGIVATEAFF. CDR3 DNA sequence: TGTGCCAGTTCGACAGGGATTGTCGCCACTGAAGCTTTCTTT.